Following are 27 T cell receptor beta chains from one sample sequenced in a study of blood T cell repertoires in COVID-19 (dated by TCRdb to about 2020). Libraries were built with the immunoSEQ multiplex PCR assay. TCRdb retrieved this table from immuneACCESS and kept in-frame rearrangements only. Not all clones are present; in checked studies, unresolved V genes account for under half, and no reason is known for the remainder. The sample includes 130,000 to 150,000 clones, with around 80% observed a single time. Together, the top ten hold about 5% of the sample. Input material: peripheral blood. Every receptor here comes from a woman between 45 and 65 years old with acute or convalescent COVID-19.

By sample share, this clone is medium-sized (0.01 to 0.1%). The gene calls are TRBV28 and TRBJ2-6; TRBD1 agrees at 10 bases. V lost 7 bases to trimming and J lost 4 bases; unmatched junction nucleotides: 10. Germline V CDR1 and CDR2: MDHEN, SYDVKM. This CDR3 comprises 17 residues. As DNA, the CDR3 is TGTGCCAGCACTGGGGGACAGGGGAAAACAGGGGCCAACGTCCTGACTTTC. It specifies CASTGGQGKTGANVLTF.

This chain links TRBV28 with TRBJ1-2; D is ambiguous. The germline gives CDR1 MDHEN, CDR2 SYDVKM. The CDR3 spans 13 residues. V gave up 2 bases and J gave up 0 bases, with 4 bases separating them. Here the CDR3 DNA reads TGTGCCAGCAGTTTAAAGCCTAACTATGGCTACACCTTC. Translation: CASSLKPNYGYTF.

As for this clone: The junction and the germline gene differ at one end; a read error may be behind it. The chain couples TRBV27 to TRBJ1-3; the match to TRBD1 covers 9 bases. Germline CDR1 and CDR2: MNHEY and SMNVEV (reference sequence). The CDR3 is 14 residues long. This CDR3 reads CASGFGTGRNTIYF. The CDR3 DNA sequence: TGTGCCAGCGGTTTCGGGACAGGGAGAAACACCATATATTTT.

This sequence joins TRBV18 and TRBJ2-3; 8 nucleotides align to TRBD2. V was clipped by 3 bases and J by 2 bases; unmatched bases: 7. The CDR3 totals 16 residues. Germline loops: CDR1 KGHSH, CDR2 LQKENI. The CDR3 nucleotides read TGTGCCAGCTCACCTTCACTAGCGGCACACACAGATACGCAGTATTTT. It yields the protein CASSPSLAAHTDTQYF.

CDR3 protein: CAISELLAGGSDTQYF. The CDR3 DNA reads TGTGCCATCAGTGAGTTACTAGCGGGGGGGAGCGATACGCAGTATTTT. V usage is TRBV10-3 and J usage is TRBJ2-3; TRBD2 agrees at 13 bases. Per germline, CDR1 ENHRY and CDR2 SYGVKD. The CDR3 spans 16 residues. The junction had 4 bases not matched to a gene; V was cut back by 1 base and J by 6 bases.

The chain is built from TRBV5-6 and TRBJ1-2; 11 positions match TRBD1. The V gene end was trimmed by 6 bases and the J gene end by 2 bases; junction bases not matched to a gene: 3. CDR1 is SGHDT, CDR2 YYEEEE, per germline. CDR3 length equals 14 residues. CDR3 amino acids: CASTRTGGNYGYTF. The CDR3 nucleotides are TGTGCCAGCACGAGGACAGGGGGCAACTATGGCTACACCTTC.

In this sample, this clone turned up once. CDR3 residues: CASSLDSGGKQFF. CDR3 DNA sequence: TGTGCCAGCAGCTTAGATAGCGGGGGGAAGCAGTTCTTC. This chain connects TRBV7-7 to TRBJ2-1; the match to TRBD2 covers 10 bases. Germline CDR1 is SSHAT and CDR2 is FNYEAQ (reference sequence). V trimming: 1 base; J trimming: 11 bases; junction bases outside the gene matches: 2. The CDR3 is 13 amino acids.

V gene TRBV29-1 combines with J gene TRBJ2-3, with D unresolved. Germline lookup yields CDR1 SQVTM and CDR2 ANQGSEA. The CDR3 runs 13 residues. Trimming pared 0 bases from V and 4 bases from J, leaving 8 bases between. CDR3 sequence reads: CSVEDRVPDTQYF. CDR3 DNA: TGCAGCGTTGAAGATCGAGTTCCAGATACGCAGTATTTT.

The genes are TRBV9 and TRBJ2-2; possibly TRBD1 for D (7 bases). The CDR3 covers 16 residues. The V end was cut by 4 bases, the J end by 0 bases, with 13 bases between. Germline V CDR1 and CDR2: SGDLS, YYNGEE. The CDR3 sequence is CASSPQGGPNTGELFF. CDR3 DNA: TGTGCCAGCAGCCCCCAGGGGGGCCCGAACACCGGGGAGCTGTTTTTT.

The DNA for the CDR3 is TGTGCCAGCAGTTTAGTAGGGAGGGGGATAGGACGGAGGGAGACCCAGTACTTC. Its translation: CASSLVGRGIGRRETQYF. The V and J genes are TRBV27 and TRBJ2-5, with a weak D call TRBD2 (7 bases). This CDR3 has 18 amino acids. Germline V gene sequence: CDR1 MNHEY, CDR2 SMNVEV (reference sequence). Trimming cost V 2 bases and J 5 bases, with 24 bases left between them.

This chain links TRBV4-3 with TRBJ1-2; a weak D match, TRBD1 (6 bases). The germline V and J ends were trimmed by 3 bases and 7 bases, with 21 bases remaining between them. The CDR3 contains 16 residues. CDR1 is LGHNA, CDR2 YSLEER, per germline. The CDR3 DNA is TGCGCCAGCAGCCAGAACCCCTTTGCGGGGGCGTCTGGCTACACCTTC. This sequence encodes CASSQNPFAGASGYTF.

The rearrangement joins TRBV18 to TRBJ1-2, with a weak D call TRBD1 (5 bases). Germline-derived CDR1 and CDR2 are KGHSH and LQKENI. Trimming shortened V by 4 bases and J by 8 bases, and 14 bases separated the two germline ends. The CDR3 spans 13 residues. The CDR3 nucleotides read TGTGCCAGCTCACTCGAACAGGTTCGCGGCTACACCTTC. Translating gives CASSLEQVRGYTF.

The V call is TRBV5-1, the J call TRBJ2-3; unclear D gene. The CDR3 runs 14 residues. Trimming stripped 1 base from V and 1 base from J, with 7 bases between. Looked up from germline, CDR1 is SGHRS and CDR2 is YFSETQ. The DNA of the CDR3 is TGCGCCAGCAGCTTGAGTCCGGGCACAGATACGCAGTATTTT. This encodes CASSLSPGTDTQYF.

The chain couples TRBV9 to TRBJ1-6; possible D gene TRBD1, 5 bases. The CDR3 has 15 residues. Trimming shortened V by 2 bases and J by 11 bases, and 17 bases separated the two germline ends. CDR1 and CDR2 (germline): SGDLS, YYNGEE. The CDR3 DNA reads TGTGCCAGCAGCGTCGACGGGTTAAAGGGGACACCCCTCCACTTT. Protein sequence: CASSVDGLKGTPLHF.

This chain links TRBV2 with TRBJ1-1, with 7 bases aligning to TRBD1. Trimming at V came to 6 bases and at J to 0 bases, leaving 1 base not matched to a gene. Germline CDR1 SNHLY, CDR2 FYNNEI. CDR3 size: 13 residues. The CDR3 sequence is CASRGQLNTEAFF. The CDR3 DNA sequence: TGTGCCAGCAGGGGACAGTTGAACACTGAAGCTTTCTTT.

V usage is TRBV15 and J usage is TRBJ1-2, with TRBD1 matching 7 bases. Germline values: CDR1 LNHNV, CDR2 YYDKDF (reference sequence). With 2 bases clipped from V and 3 bases from J, the junction kept 6 bases outside the gene matches. This CDR3 spans 15 amino acids. The CDR3 region is CATSRQLQGDYGYTF. CDR3 sequence (DNA): TGTGCCACCAGCAGACAACTCCAGGGGGACTATGGCTACACCTTC.

The chain joins TRBV28 to TRBJ1-6, with TRBD1 as a possible D gene (5 bases). V was cut by 5 bases and J by 11 bases, with 19 bases left in between. The CDR3 spans 15 residues. The germline V gene has CDR1 MDHEN and CDR2 SYDVKM. CDR3 DNA: TGTGCCAGCAGTCCTTCAACTTACAGGAACACACCCCTCCACTTT. Translated, it gives CASSPSTYRNTPLHF.

The V gene is TRBV5-4, the J gene TRBJ1-5; tentatively, D is TRBD1 (6 bases). Trimming pared 0 bases from V and 7 bases from J, leaving 14 bases between. Germline-derived CDR1 and CDR2 are SGHNT and YYREEE (reference sequence). The CDR3 sequence is 15 residues long. CDR3 loop: CASSLDGGQGQPQHF. CDR3 DNA sequence: TGTGCCAGCAGCTTGGACGGGGGGCAGGGACAGCCCCAGCATTTT.

This clone was seen a few times. V and J are TRBV6-1 and TRBJ1-6; D unresolved. The CDR3 covers 14 residues. V gave up 3 bases and J gave up 0 bases, with 3 bases separating them. Germline V CDR1 and CDR2: MNHNS, SASEGT. This CDR3 reads CASSDSSYNSPLHF. Written as DNA, the CDR3 is TGTGCCAGCAGTGATAGCTCCTATAATTCACCCCTCCACTTT.

The chain links TRBV19 to TRBJ1-6, with TRBD1 matching 8 bases. The V and J ends lost 7 bases and 15 bases, in that order; junction bases with no gene match: 20. CDR1 and CDR2 (germline): LNHDA, SQIVND (reference sequence). The CDR3 length is 16 residues. The CDR3 DNA follows: TGTGCCAGTACCTTTAACAGCGACAGGGGCCTCCAAAACCTCCACTTT. As protein: CASTFNSDRGLQNLHF.

The chain couples TRBV6-5 to TRBJ2-7; D unresolved. Germline CDR1 MNHEY, CDR2 SVGAGI. The CDR3 loop spans 11 amino acids. Trimming stripped 11 bases from V and 3 bases from J, with 11 bases between. The CDR3 spells CAGSSGYEQYF. CDR3 bases: TGTGCCGGTTCCTCGGGCTACGAGCAGTACTTC.

This chain joins TRBV9 and TRBJ1-4; D might be TRBD1 (5 bases). This CDR3 contains 17 residues. Germline-derived CDR1 and CDR2 are SGDLS and YYNGEE. V lost 3 bases to trimming and J lost 5 bases, with 20 bases between them. Here the CDR3 reads CASSDPAGGLLNEKLFF. As DNA, the CDR3 is TGTGCCAGCAGCGACCCCGCGGGGGGACTATTGAATGAAAAACTGTTTTTT.

The chain couples TRBV19 to TRBJ1-2; a possible D gene is TRBD1 (5 bases). V was trimmed by 3 bases and J by 4 bases, leaving 12 bases between them. Germline values: CDR1 LNHDA, CDR2 SQIVND (reference sequence). The CDR3 spans 14 residues. This CDR3 is CASSMGGTLYGYTF. The CDR3 DNA sequence: TGTGCCAGTAGTATGGGCGGGACCCTCTATGGCTACACCTTC.

The rearrangement uses TRBV27 and TRBJ2-7, with TRBD2 as a possible D gene (6 bases). The germline V and J ends were trimmed by 3 bases and 4 bases, with 10 bases remaining between them. The V gene's germline CDR1 is MNHEY and CDR2 SMNVEV (reference sequence). This CDR3 is 13 amino acids long. The CDR3 DNA reads TGTGCCAGCAGTTTGGAGGGGAGATACGAGCAGTACTTC. Translated, it gives CASSLEGRYEQYF.

The rearrangement uses TRBV7-7 and TRBJ2-3; no firm D call. CDR3 size: 15 residues. V was cut by 1 base and J by 3 bases, with 11 bases left in between. From germline, CDR1 is SSHAT and CDR2 FNYEAQ (reference sequence). In DNA, the CDR3 is TGTGCCAGCAGCTTAGGTCCGGGTTCGACAGATACGCAGTATTTT. It specifies CASSLGPGSTDTQYF.

The genes are TRBV10-3 and TRBJ2-5, with no clear D. Germline V lookup: CDR1 ENHRY, CDR2 SYGVKD. The CDR3 is made up of 12 amino acids. Trimming shortened V by 0 bases and J by 5 bases, and 4 bases separated the two germline ends. Here the CDR3 DNA reads TGTGCCATCAGTGAGTCCCAGGAGACCCAGTACTTC. It encodes CAISESQETQYF.

This clone was seen only once. The V gene is TRBV5-6, the J gene TRBJ1-2; 7 bases map to TRBD1. Losses at the gene ends were 0 bases for V and 1 base for J; bases not matched to a gene: 9. CDR3 length: 17 amino acids. Per the germline V gene, CDR1 is SGHDT and CDR2 is YYEEEE. The chain's CDR3 is CASSLVWETGINYGYTF. The CDR3 DNA reads TGTGCCAGCAGCTTGGTATGGGAGACAGGGATTAACTATGGCTACACCTTC.